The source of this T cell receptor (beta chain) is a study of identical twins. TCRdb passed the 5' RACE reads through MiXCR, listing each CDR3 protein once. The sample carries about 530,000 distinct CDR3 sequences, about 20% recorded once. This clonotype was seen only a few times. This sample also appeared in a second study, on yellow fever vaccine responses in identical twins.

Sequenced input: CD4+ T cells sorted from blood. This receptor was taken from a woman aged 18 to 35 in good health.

In DNA form, the CDR3 reads TGTGCCAGCAGCCCGCAGACTATTACTAGCGTGCTGTTTTTT. It translates to CASSPQTITSVLFF. The V and J genes are TRBV11-2 and TRBJ2-2; 7 positions match TRBD2. Unmatched junction bases numbered 13, after V lost 5 bases and J lost 13 bases. CDR3 length equals 14 residues. Germline values: CDR1 SGHAT, CDR2 FQNNGV.